The 7 T cell receptor beta chains in this list originate from one sample, sequenced in a study of CD4 T cells in relation to SARS-CoV-2 and coronaviruses. The assay was immunoSEQ multiplex PCR, and TCRdb's table has in-frame clones only and misses some. The sample contains about 40,000 clones, approximately 81% of which appear only once. For these receptors, no antigen is known. The sample was naive CD4+ T cells from PBMCs, cultured in vitro. Subset denoted: naive CD4+ T cells isolated by negative enrichment. The receptors derive from an adult with COVID-19.

V and J are TRBV4-2 and TRBJ2-1, with D perhaps being TRBD1 or TRBD2 (6 bases each). The CDR3 is 17 residues long. V lost 4 bases and J 8 bases, leaving 24 bases between the germline ends. From germline, CDR1 is LGHNA and CDR2 YNFKEQ. The CDR3 bases are TGTGCCAGCAGCCCCCCCCGGAATAGGGGGGCCCGGGATGAGCAGTTCTTC. This sequence encodes CASSPPRNRGARDEQFF.

There are a few counts of this clone. The chain carries TRBV7-9 and TRBJ2-3; no clear D gene. The CDR3 has 14 residues. Germline CDR1 and CDR2: SEHNR and FQNEAQ (reference sequence). Between the trimmed V and J ends, which lost 5 bases and 6 bases, there was a span of 15 bases. CDR3 sequence (DNA): TGTGCCAGCAGCGAAGGCGGACCTTCGGATACGCAGTATTTT. Its translation: CASSEGGPSDTQYF.

The chain links TRBV19 to TRBJ2-7; 9 bases are shared with TRBD1. This CDR3 comprises 17 residues. Germline CDR1 is LNHDA and CDR2 is SQIVND (reference sequence). Trimming at V came to 10 bases and at J to 2 bases, leaving 18 bases not matched to a gene. DNA for the CDR3: TGTGCCACGAGGGACCCGTCCGGGACAGGGATTACCTACGAGCAGTACTTC. Translation gives CATRDPSGTGITYEQYF. The full variable domain, in which reference TRBV19 and TRBJ2-7 provide the parts outside the CDR3, is DGGITQSPKYLFRKEGQNVTLSCEQNLNHDAMYWYRQDPGQGLRLIYYSQIVNDFQKGDIAEGYSVSREKKESFPLTVTSAQKNPTAFYLCATRDPSGTGITYEQYFGPGTRLTVT.

The rearrangement joins TRBV5-1 to TRBJ2-5, with 11 bases that match TRBD2. Germline loops: CDR1 SGHRS, CDR2 YFSETQ. The CDR3 has 17 amino acids. With V trimmed by 4 bases and J by 2 bases, 10 bases remained unmatched. The CDR3 sequence: CASSLGSLAGGQETQYF. For the CDR3, the DNA is TGCGCCAGCAGCCTGGGATCGCTAGCGGGAGGACAAGAGACCCAGTACTTC.

The chain uses TRBV3-1 (or the pseudogene TRBV3-2) and TRBJ2-7; D ambiguous. CDR1 is LGHDT, CDR2 YNNKEL, per germline (reference sequence). The CDR3 consists of 13 residues. The V end was cut by 1 base, the J end by 4 bases, with 8 bases between. CDR3 DNA: TGTGCCAGCAGCCAAGGAAACCGATACGAGCAGTACTTC. Encoded protein: CASSQGNRYEQYF.

J is TRBJ2-1 and V is TRBV30, with a possible D match to TRBD2 (5 bases). V lost 7 bases, J lost 6 bases, and 13 bases lay in between. CDR1 and CDR2 from the germline V gene are GTSNPN and SVGIG (reference sequence). The CDR3 covers 12 residues. This chain's CDR3 is CAFSSGRNEQFF. The CDR3 DNA is TGTGCCTTCTCCAGCGGCCGCAATGAGCAGTTCTTC.

The chain has TRBV11-2 and TRBJ1-2; the D gene is possibly TRBD1 (5 bases). Germline CDR1 reads SGHAT; CDR2 reads FQNNGV. The CDR3 spans 13 residues. Trimming removed 2 bases at V and 6 bases at J, with 10 bases between. In DNA form, the CDR3 reads TGTGCCAGCAGCTTACAGGGAGGGGATGGCTACACCTTC. Amino acids: CASSLQGGDGYTF.